This TCR beta chain was profiled in a study of early T cells in non-severe SARS-CoV-2 infection. Study-wide context: Sequencing input comprised bulk RNA from unsorted whole blood; chain pairing was not available.

As part of library construction, unique molecular identifiers were attached to individual cDNA molecules. One entry per CDR3 protein results from TCRdb running MiXCR on the 5' RACE reads. Of 90,000 to 120,000 distinct CDR3 sequences in the sample, 8.5% to 14% are singletons; the top ten hold approximately 6.9%. The sample holds one count of this clonotype. CDR1 and CDR2 (germline): DFQATT, SNEGSKA (reference sequence). The CDR3 length is 12 residues. V lost 6 bases to trimming and J lost 5 bases; unmatched junction nucleotides: 5. The chain couples TRBV20-1 to TRBJ1-1, with 8 bases lining up with TRBD1. Sequencing was performed on whole blood. The receptor's source is an adult who was a healthcare worker with PCR-confirmed SARS-CoV-2 infection or an uninfected control (not recorded which). CDR3 amino acids: CSARTGWTEAFF. Written as DNA, the CDR3 is TGCAGTGCGAGGACAGGGTGGACTGAAGCTTTCTTT.